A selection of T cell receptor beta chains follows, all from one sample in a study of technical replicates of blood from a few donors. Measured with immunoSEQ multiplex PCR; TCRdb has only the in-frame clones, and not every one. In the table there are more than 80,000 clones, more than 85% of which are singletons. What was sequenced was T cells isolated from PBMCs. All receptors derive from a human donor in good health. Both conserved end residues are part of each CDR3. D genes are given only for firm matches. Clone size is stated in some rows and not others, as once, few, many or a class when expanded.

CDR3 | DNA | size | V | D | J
CASSQDWTGWETQYF | TGCGCCAGCAGCCAAGACTGGACAGGGTGGGAGACCCAGTACTTC | . | TRBV4-3 | TRBD1 | TRBJ2-5
CASSLAQGLPEAFF | TGTGCCAGCAGCTTGGCCCAGGGGCTCCCTGAAGCTTTCTTT | . | TRBV5-8 | . | TRBJ1-1
CASSKRSAAGGYGYTF | TGTGCCAGTAGTAAGCGATCGGCCGCCGGGGGATATGGCTACACCTTC | . | TRBV19 | . | TRBJ1-2
CASSQDSGGASGYTF | TGTGCCAGCAGCCAAGACTCAGGGGGCGCGAGTGGCTACACCTTC | . | TRBV14 | TRBD1 | TRBJ1-2
CASSLLPLSEAFF | TGTGCCAGCAGCTTACTACCTCTATCTGAAGCTTTCTTT | . | TRBV13 | . | TRBJ1-1
CASSQEGTSGRSQYF | TGCGCCAGCAGCCAAGAAGGGACTAGCGGGAGGTCGCAGTACTTC | . | TRBV4-1 | TRBD2 | TRBJ2-7
CASSLVTSGSNEQYF | TGTGCCAGCAGCTTAGTTACTAGCGGGAGTAACGAGCAGTACTTC | . | TRBV7-9 | TRBD2 | TRBJ2-7
CASSYRGQGTGELFF | TGTGCCAGCAGCTATAGGGGGCAAGGCACCGGGGAGCTGTTTTTT | . | TRBV7-9 | TRBD1 | TRBJ2-2
CASSLYSSGTGEQFF | TGTGCCAGCAGCCTATATTCTAGCGGGACGGGTGAGCAGTTCTTC | . | TRBV7-2 | TRBD2 | TRBJ2-1
CASSPRQAHAGELFF | TGTGCCAGCAGCCCACGACAGGCTCATGCCGGGGAGCTGTTTTTT | . | TRBV9 | . | TRBJ2-2
CASSARPGTSGRGSYNEQFF | TGTGCCAGCAGCGCCCGACCCGGGACTAGCGGGAGGGGCTCCTACAATGAGCAGTTCTTC | once | TRBV9 | TRBD2 | TRBJ2-1
CASSVAGVAEYEQYF | TGTGCCAGCAGCGTAGCTGGGGTAGCGGAATACGAGCAGTACTTC | . | TRBV9 | . | TRBJ2-7
CASSLIGPGGAGTDTQYF | TGTGCCAGCAGTTTAATTGGTCCGGGGGGCGCAGGCACAGATACGCAGTATTTT | . | TRBV27 | . | TRBJ2-3
CASSVDSEQFF | TGTGCCAGCAGCGTAGACAGTGAGCAGTTCTTC | . | TRBV9 | . | TRBJ2-1
CASTLTGERNEQFF | TGTGCCAGTACTCTGACAGGGGAGAGGAATGAGCAGTTCTTC | few | TRBV19 | TRBD1 | TRBJ2-1
CASSVTGTGAGANVLTF | TGTGCCAGCAGCGTGACCGGGACAGGGGCTGGGGCCAACGTCCTGACTTTC | . | TRBV9 | TRBD1 | TRBJ2-6
CASRRGEDGTYEQYF | TGTGCCAGCAGGCGGGGTGAGGACGGGACCTACGAGCAGTACTTC | . | TRBV25-1 | . | TRBJ2-7
CASSYGRGEQFF | TGTGCCAGCAGTTACGGGCGGGGAGAGCAGTTCTTC | . | TRBV6-5 | . | TRBJ2-1
CASSYVRGDTQYF | TGTGCCAGCAGTTACGTACGGGGAGATACGCAGTATTTT | . | TRBV6-5 | . | TRBJ2-3
CASSVGLAVQETQYF | TGTGCCAGCAGCGTCGGACTAGCGGTCCAAGAGACCCAGTACTTC | once | TRBV6-5 | TRBD2 | TRBJ2-5
CASSFDGVGYGYTF | TGTGCCAGCAGCTTTGACGGGGTGGGGTATGGCTACACCTTC | . | TRBV7-2 | . | TRBJ1-2
CASTLDRSNQPQHF | TGTGCCAGCACCCTGGACAGAAGTAATCAGCCCCAGCATTTT | . | TRBV7-3 | . | TRBJ1-5
CASSKTSYNEQFF | TGTGCCAGCAGCAAGACATCCTACAATGAGCAGTTCTTC | . | TRBV13 | . | TRBJ2-1
CASSQAGQGAKEQYF | TGTGCCAGCAGCCAGGCTGGACAGGGGGCCAAGGAGCAGTACTTC | . | TRBV4-2 | TRBD1 | TRBJ2-7
CASSPGGYNEQFF | TGTGCCAGCAGCCCGGGAGGGTACAATGAGCAGTTCTTC | . | TRBV7-3 | TRBD2 | TRBJ2-1
CASSLDFGDVDNEKLFF | TGTGCCAGCAGTCTGGACTTTGGGGATGTCGATAATGAAAAACTGTTTTTT | . | TRBV5-8 | . | TRBJ1-4
CASRRTEYNEQFF | TGTGCCAGCAGGAGGACAGAGTACAATGAGCAGTTCTTC | . | TRBV6-5 | . | TRBJ2-1
CASSLLLAGGPQEQYF | TGTGCCAGCAGTTTACTACTAGCGGGAGGGCCTCAAGAGCAGTACTTC | . | TRBV6-5 | TRBD2 | TRBJ2-7
CAISEEAGTSTDTQYF | TGTGCCATCAGTGAAGAAGCGGGAACTAGCACAGATACGCAGTATTTT | . | TRBV10-3 | TRBD2 | TRBJ2-3
CASSSDRHNTEAFF | TGTGCCAGCAGTTCCGACAGACACAACACTGAAGCTTTCTTT | . | TRBV28 | . | TRBJ1-1
CASSLGLAGGGADTQYF | TGTGCCAGCAGCCTCGGACTAGCGGGAGGGGGGGCAGATACGCAGTATTTT | . | TRBV7-3 | TRBD2 | TRBJ2-3
CASTLASSYNEQFF | TGTGCCAGCACCTTAGCCAGCTCCTACAATGAGCAGTTCTTC | . | TRBV6-6 | . | TRBJ2-1
CASSQEGQGDSLIYEQYF | TGTGCCAGCAGCCAGGAAGGACAGGGAGATAGCCTCATCTACGAGCAGTACTTC | . | TRBV14 | TRBD1 | TRBJ2-7
CASSNGGGTKYF | TGTGCCAGCAGTAACGGGGGAGGGACTAAGTACTTC | . | TRBV6-5 | TRBD2 | TRBJ2-7
CATTLAGIFNEQFF | TGTGCCACCACCTTAGCGGGAATATTCAATGAGCAGTTCTTC | once | TRBV6-1 | TRBD2 | TRBJ2-1
CASRSGTGVNQPQHF | TGTGCCAGCAGATCGGGGACAGGAGTCAATCAGCCCCAGCATTTT | . | TRBV28 | TRBD1 | TRBJ1-5
CASSRGAGGSYEQYF | TGTGCCAGTAGTCGCGGAGCGGGGGGCTCCTACGAGCAGTACTTC | . | TRBV19 | TRBD2 | TRBJ2-7
CASSFRTGFATNEKLFF | TGTGCCAGCAGCTTCCGGACAGGCTTTGCAACTAATGAAAAACTGTTTTTT | . | TRBV14 | TRBD1 | TRBJ1-4
CASKEIGAGLYEQYF | TGTGCCAGCAAAGAGATAGGAGCGGGACTCTACGAGCAGTACTTC | . | TRBV27 | TRBD2 | TRBJ2-7
CASSDRYNSNQPQHF | TGTGCCAGCAGTGACCGATACAATAGCAATCAGCCCCAGCATTTT | . | TRBV2 | . | TRBJ1-5
CASSQGEEGNQPQHF | TGTGCCAGCAGCCAAGGGGAAGAGGGCAATCAGCCCCAGCATTTT | . | TRBV2 | . | TRBJ1-5
CASSKQGRADYGYTF | TGTGCCAGCAGTAAACAGGGGCGGGCGGACTATGGCTACACCTTC | . | TRBV9 | TRBD1 | TRBJ1-2
CASSQGTSGIPQDTQYF | TGCGCCAGCAGCCAAGGGACTAGCGGGATTCCCCAAGATACGCAGTATTTT | . | TRBV4-3 | TRBD2 | TRBJ2-3
CASSSTGSGNTIYF | TGTGCCAGCAGCTCGACGGGTTCTGGAAACACCATATATTTT | . | TRBV6-5 | . | TRBJ1-3
CAIQEGNTGELFF | TGTGCCATCCAGGAAGGGAACACCGGGGAGCTGTTTTTT | . | TRBV10-3 | . | TRBJ2-2
CASSLPSRGSYEQYF | TGTGCCAGCAGCTTGCCAAGCAGGGGTTCCTACGAGCAGTACTTC | . | TRBV7-9 | . | TRBJ2-7
CAISEPIGAGVVDTQYF | TGTGCCATCAGTGAGCCCATCGGGGCGGGAGTGGTAGATACGCAGTATTTT | . | TRBV10-3 | TRBD2 | TRBJ2-3
CATSRDRGFTGELFF | TGTGCCACCAGCAGGGACAGGGGGTTCACCGGGGAGCTGTTTTTT | . | TRBV15 | TRBD1 | TRBJ2-2
CASSLVNREGTDTQYF | TGTGCCAGCAGCTTAGTTAACAGGGAGGGGACAGATACGCAGTATTTT | . | TRBV7-8 | . | TRBJ2-3
CASSYSNWGREKLFF | TGTGCCAGCAGTTACTCGAATTGGGGGCGAGAAAAACTGTTTTTT | . | TRBV6-5 | . | TRBJ1-4
CASSVTGNTEAFF | TGTGCCAGCTCTGTAACGGGGAACACTGAAGCTTTCTTT | . | TRBV9 | . | TRBJ1-1
CASSPSRGFTQYF | TGTGCCAGCAGCCCCAGCAGGGGTTTTACGCAGTATTTT | . | TRBV5-4 | . | TRBJ2-3
CASSSKSDYYEQYF | TGTGCCAGCAGCTCAAAAAGCGATTACTACGAGCAGTACTTC | . | TRBV9 | . | TRBJ2-7
CASSLYRVAGNQPQHF | TGTGCCAGCAGCTTATACAGGGTGGCGGGCAATCAGCCCCAGCATTTT | once | TRBV5-5 | . | TRBJ1-5
CASTRTGNGYTF | TGTGCCAGCACCCGGACAGGAAATGGCTACACCTTC | . | TRBV6-5 | TRBD1 | TRBJ1-2
CASSIRDYYEQYF | TGTGCCAGTAGTATACGGGACTACTACGAGCAGTACTTC | . | TRBV19 | TRBD2 | TRBJ2-7
CASRTSVSNEQYF | TGTGCCAGCAGGACTAGCGTTTCAAACGAGCAGTACTTC | . | TRBV2 | TRBD2 | TRBJ2-7